This TCR beta chain was obtained from a study of blood T cells in healthy people across ages. The CDR3 runs 13 residues. Germline V gene lookup returns CDR1 DFQATT and CDR2 SNEGSKA (reference sequence). With 5 bases clipped from V and 7 bases from J, the junction kept 8 bases outside the gene matches. This clonotype came up a few times. The use of a sample-barcoded 5' primer and a J-beta primer mix characterized a second PCR of about 7 to 12 cycles. One entry per CDR3 protein, called by TCRdb with MiXCR from the 5' RACE reads. This table has roughly 560,000 distinct CDR3 sequences, less than 25% appearing once. These data also featured in a second study, about T cells of mothers and their children.

The V gene is TRBV20-1, the J gene TRBJ1-2; 9 bases fit TRBD1. This receptor was obtained from a boy younger than 18 in good health. The sample comprised blood. The CDR3: CSALLGTGIGYTF. CDR3 coding DNA: TGCAGTGCTTTACTTGGGACAGGGATTGGCTACACCTTC.